This record concerns one T cell receptor (beta chain) sequence. This sample was taken from a study of blood T cell repertoires in COVID-19. Study-level background: Collection of acute and convalescent COVID-19 samples took place in the United States, Italy and Spain.

Authors' methods: Reference gene primer amplification gave nucleated cell count estimates. Libraries were prepared by immunoSEQ multiplex PCR; TCRdb keeps only in-frame clonotypes and omits some of them. D and trimming were read from the DNA, whereas the V and J calls and clone size are those reported in that table. The table lists approximately 93,000 clones, 86% of them singletons. The clonotype comes from a man aged 50-59 years with active or convalescent COVID-19. Specimen: peripheral blood.

CDR3 DNA sequence: TGCAGCGTTGAGCCAGGGCTATCCGCAGATACGCAGTATTTT. Encoded protein: CSVEPGLSADTQYF. J is TRBJ2-3 and V is TRBV29-1; possibly TRBD1 for D (5 bases). The CDR3 spans 14 residues. Germline V gene data show CDR1 as SQVTM and CDR2 as ANQGSEA. Trimming took 3 bases from V and 4 from J, leaving 14 bases between them.